Listed below are T cell receptor beta chains from one sample, sequenced in a study of control samples from healthy donors and cancer patients. Sequencing used immunoSEQ multiplex PCR; TCRdb keeps in-frame clones, though not all of them. The data show fewer than 100,000 clones, roughly 86% seen once. Sequenced input: blood. These TCRs come from an older woman in good health. Each CDR3 is given with its conserved first and last residue. D genes are given only for firm matches. Clone size is not always given. Where it is, it says once, few, many or a class for expanded clones.

CASRGRPSEQYF,TGTGCCAGCAGGGGACGGCCCTCAGAGCAGTACTTC,.,TRBV5-6,TRBJ2-7,.
CASSSTGTYEQYF,TGTGCCAGCAGCTCTACAGGTACTTACGAGCAGTACTTC,.,TRBV7-2,TRBJ2-7,.
CASSLESGGQPYEQYF,TGTGCCAGCAGCTTAGAGTCAGGGGGACAGCCCTACGAGCAGTACTTC,few,TRBV7-9,TRBJ2-7,TRBD1
CASSLAGGASSYNSPLHF,TGTGCCAGCAGCTTGGCTGGCGGAGCGAGCTCCTATAATTCACCCCTCCACTTT,.,TRBV5-6,TRBJ1-6,.
CATKQGDEQFF,TGTGCCACCAAACAGGGAGATGAGCAGTTCTTC,.,TRBV24-1,TRBJ2-1,.
CAGARLGASSYNEQFF,TGCGCCGGAGCAAGATTGGGGGCAAGCTCCTACAATGAGCAGTTCTTC,.,TRBV10-2,TRBJ2-1,.
CASREGPGQGYEQYF,TGCGCCAGCAGAGAAGGACCGGGACAGGGCTACGAGCAGTACTTC,few,TRBV5-1,TRBJ2-7,TRBD1
CSVRGLSGANVLTF,TGCAGCGTTAGGGGACTCTCTGGGGCCAACGTCCTGACTTTC,.,TRBV29-1,TRBJ2-6,.
CASSYGQEANYGYTF,TGTGCCAGCAGCTACGGACAGGAGGCTAACTATGGCTACACCTTC,.,TRBV5-8,TRBJ1-2,TRBD1
CASSEWASGGATDTQYF,TGTGCCAGCAGTGAATGGGCTAGCGGGGGGGCCACAGATACGCAGTATTTT,.,TRBV6-1,TRBJ2-3,TRBD2
CASSLGRYQTEQFF,TGTGCCAGCAGCTTAGGGCGCTACCAGACTGAGCAGTTCTTC,.,TRBV7-2,TRBJ2-1,.
CSEKMGTDTQYF,TGCAGCGAAAAGATGGGCACAGATACGCAGTATTTT,.,TRBV29-1,TRBJ2-3,.
CASSPSSSNQPQHF,TGTGCCAGCTCACCGAGTTCCAGCAATCAGCCCCAGCATTTT,.,TRBV18,TRBJ1-5,.
CASRRGLANTGELFF,TGTGCCAGCCGCCGGGGGCTAGCGAACACCGGGGAGCTGTTTTTT,.,TRBV27,TRBJ2-2,.
CASSLLGDGEQYF,TGTGCCAGCAGCTTATTGGGGGACGGCGAGCAGTACTTC,.,TRBV13,TRBJ2-7,.
CASSYLQVANTGELFF,TGTGCCAGCAGTTACTTGCAGGTCGCGAACACCGGGGAGCTGTTTTTT,.,TRBV6-5,TRBJ2-2,.
CASSHLALWDEQFF,TGTGCCAGCAGCCATCTGGCCCTTTGGGATGAGCAGTTCTTC,.,TRBV14,TRBJ2-1,.
CASSSRFLNYGYTF,TGTGCCAGCAGTTCGCGGTTCCTTAACTATGGCTACACCTTC,.,TRBV27,TRBJ1-2,.
CSGDRSTNEQFF,TGCAGCGGTGACAGAAGCACCAATGAGCAGTTCTTC,once,TRBV29-1,TRBJ2-1,.
CASSSGHQNTEAFF,TGTGCCAGCTCATCGGGACACCAGAACACTGAAGCTTTCTTT,once,TRBV18,TRBJ1-1,.